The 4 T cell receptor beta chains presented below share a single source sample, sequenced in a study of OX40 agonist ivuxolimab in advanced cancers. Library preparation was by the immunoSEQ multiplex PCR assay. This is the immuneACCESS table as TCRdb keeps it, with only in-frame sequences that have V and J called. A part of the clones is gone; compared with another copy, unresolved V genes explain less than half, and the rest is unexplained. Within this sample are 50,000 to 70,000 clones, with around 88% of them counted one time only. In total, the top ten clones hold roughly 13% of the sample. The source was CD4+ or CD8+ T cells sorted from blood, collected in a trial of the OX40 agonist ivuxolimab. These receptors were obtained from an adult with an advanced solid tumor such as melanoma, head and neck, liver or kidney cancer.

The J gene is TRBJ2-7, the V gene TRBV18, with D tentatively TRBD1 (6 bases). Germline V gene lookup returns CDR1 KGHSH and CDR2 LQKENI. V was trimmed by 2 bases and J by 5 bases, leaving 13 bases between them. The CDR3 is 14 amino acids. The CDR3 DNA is TGTGCCAGCTCACCAACAGGGCGCCCTCACGAGCAGTACTTC. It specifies CASSPTGRPHEQYF.

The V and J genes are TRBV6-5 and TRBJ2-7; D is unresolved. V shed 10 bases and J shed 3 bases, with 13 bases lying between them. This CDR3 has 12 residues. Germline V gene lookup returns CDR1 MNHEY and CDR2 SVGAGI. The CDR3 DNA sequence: TGTGCCACCGTCAGTCTGGGCTACGAGCAGTACTTC. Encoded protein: CATVSLGYEQYF.

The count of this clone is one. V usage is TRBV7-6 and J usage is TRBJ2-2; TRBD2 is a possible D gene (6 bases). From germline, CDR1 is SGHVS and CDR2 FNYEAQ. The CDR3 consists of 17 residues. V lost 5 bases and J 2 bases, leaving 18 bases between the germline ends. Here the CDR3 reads CASSPQEWGENTGELFF. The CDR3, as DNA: TGTGCCAGCAGCCCCCAGGAATGGGGGGAAAACACCGGGGAGCTGTTTTTT. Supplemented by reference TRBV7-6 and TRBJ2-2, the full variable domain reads GAGVSQSPRYKVTKRGQDVALRCDPISGHVSLYWYRQALGQGPEFLTYFNYEAQQDKSGLPNDRFSAERPEGSISTLTIQRTEQRDSAMYRCASSPQEWGENTGELFFGEGSRLTVL.

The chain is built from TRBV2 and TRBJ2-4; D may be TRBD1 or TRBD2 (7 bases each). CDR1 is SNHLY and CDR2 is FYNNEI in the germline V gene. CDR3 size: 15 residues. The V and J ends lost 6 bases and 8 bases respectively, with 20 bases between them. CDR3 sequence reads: CASRTLRGGTDIQYF. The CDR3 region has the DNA TGTGCCAGCAGGACCCTCAGGGGGGGGACGGACATTCAGTACTTC.